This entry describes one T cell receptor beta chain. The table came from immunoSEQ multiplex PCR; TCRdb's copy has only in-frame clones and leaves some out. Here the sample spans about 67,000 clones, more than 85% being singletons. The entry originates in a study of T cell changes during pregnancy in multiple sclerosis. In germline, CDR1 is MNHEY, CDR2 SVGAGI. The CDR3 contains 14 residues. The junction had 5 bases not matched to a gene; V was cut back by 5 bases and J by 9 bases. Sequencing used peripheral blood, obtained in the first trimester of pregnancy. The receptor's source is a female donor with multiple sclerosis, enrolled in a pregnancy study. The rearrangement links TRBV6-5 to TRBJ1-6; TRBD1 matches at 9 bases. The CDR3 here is CASSEGTGSSPLHF. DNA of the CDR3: TGTGCCAGCAGTGAGGGGACAGGGAGTTCACCCCTCCACTTT.